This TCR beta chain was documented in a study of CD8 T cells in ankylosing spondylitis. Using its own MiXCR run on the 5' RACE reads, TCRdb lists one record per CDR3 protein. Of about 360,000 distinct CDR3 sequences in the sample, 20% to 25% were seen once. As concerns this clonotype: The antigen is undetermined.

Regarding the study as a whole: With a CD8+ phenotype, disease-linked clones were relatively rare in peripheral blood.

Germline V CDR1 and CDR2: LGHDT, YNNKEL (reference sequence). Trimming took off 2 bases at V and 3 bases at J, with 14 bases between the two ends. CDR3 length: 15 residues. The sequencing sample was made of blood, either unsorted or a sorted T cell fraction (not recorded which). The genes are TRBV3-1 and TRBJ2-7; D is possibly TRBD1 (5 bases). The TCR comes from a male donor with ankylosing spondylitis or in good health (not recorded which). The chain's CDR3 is CASSQFQGSFYEQYF. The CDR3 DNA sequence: TGTGCCAGCAGCCAATTTCAGGGTTCGTTCTACGAGCAGTACTTC.